Listed here is a single T cell receptor beta chain. Its matching antigen is unknown. This record comes from a study of OX40 agonist ivuxolimab in advanced cancers. Study-wide background: Patients received ivuxolimab, an agonistic anti-OX40 (CD134) antibody. Study-level results: Which antigen the expanded peripheral T cells recognized is unknown. Fewer expanded clones were found on average in CD4+ than in CD8+ T cells.

Per the germline V gene, CDR1 is LNHDA and CDR2 is SQIVND (reference sequence). The CDR3 totals 15 residues. V was cut by 4 bases and J by 2 bases, with 14 bases left in between. The repertoire was sequenced with immunoSEQ multiplex PCR; TCRdb's copy has only in-frame clones and lacks some. The data hold nearly 110,000 clones, with 90% observed a single time. The clonotype comes from an adult with an advanced solid tumor such as melanoma, head and neck, liver or kidney cancer. The chain couples TRBV19 to TRBJ1-2, with D uncertain. The sequencing used CD4+ or CD8+ T cells sorted from blood, collected in a trial of the OX40 agonist ivuxolimab. In DNA form, the CDR3 reads TGTGCCAGTAGTAGCGGGCATTATACGAACTATGGCTACACCTTC. Translating gives CASSSGHYTNYGYTF.